This T cell receptor (beta chain) stems from a study of cytomegalovirus exposure and HLA in healthy donors. The primer mix had 60 Vbeta and 13 Jbeta primers. Clones were read by immunoSEQ multiplex PCR, and TCRdb kept only the in-frame ones, dropping some. The sample has tens of thousands of clones; 65% to 85% are singletons. Germline V gives CDR1 LGHNA, CDR2 YSLEER. Trimming removed 3 bases from V and 5 bases from J, with 19 bases in between. The CDR3 covers 17 residues. This TCR was recovered from a man aged 50-60 years in good health and CMV-seronegative. J is TRBJ1-4 and V is TRBV4-3; the D gene is possibly TRBD1 (5 bases). The sequencing sample was made of PBMCs. As DNA, the CDR3 is TGCGCCAGCAGCCAGTCTGGCCCGACGGGGGGGAATGAAAAACTGTTTTTT. Translating it yields CASSQSGPTGGNEKLFF.